This TCR beta chain emerged from a study of T cell repertoires in cytomegalovirus infection. Background on the study: Recently identified HLA-C-restricted and well-studied HLA-B-restricted CMV epitopes were used.

Study-level results: Of the TCR beta families, the public ones yielded a cumulative frequency that identified carriers of CMV plus the relevant HLA.

TCRdb used MiXCR to reprocess the reads, holding one entry per CDR3 protein. The table lists 830,000 or so distinct CDR3 sequences, around a third of them singletons. This clonotype has a single count. What it binds is unknown. The V and J ends lost 2 bases and 7 bases, in that order; junction bases with no gene match: 4. Germline V gene lookup returns CDR1 LNHNV and CDR2 YYDKDF (reference sequence). This CDR3 is 14 amino acids long. The sequencing used cultured CD8+ T cells from PBMCs, collected from culture after CMV antigen stimulation. This rearrangement joins TRBV15 to TRBJ1-5; TRBD1 matches at 8 bases. This TCR was sampled from a human donor in good health (CMV status not recorded). Some clones in this sample may be carry-over from other donors' samples. The CDR3 DNA reads as TGTGCCACCAGCAGACAGGGGGCTGGACAGCCCCAGCATTTT. Translation gives CATSRQGAGQPQHF.